These 28 T cell receptor beta chains came from one sample sequenced in a study of control samples from healthy donors and cancer patients (dated by TCRdb to the early 2020s). Library preparation was by the immunoSEQ multiplex PCR assay. This immuneACCESS table, as held by TCRdb, lists in-frame sequences with V and J called but not all clones. Of the missing ones, under half trace to an unresolved V gene in checked studies; the others have no known cause. The sample table records 50,000 or so clones; about 93% of these occur just once. The ten largest make up roughly a quarter of the sample. Material for sequencing was PBMCs. The receptors stem from a woman aged 50 to 60 with head and neck cancer.

The genes are TRBV2 and TRBJ1-6; a weak D match, TRBD1 (5 bases). V gave up 11 bases and J gave up 5 bases, with 22 bases separating them. The CDR3 loop spans 16 amino acids. Per germline, CDR1 SNHLY and CDR2 FYNNEI. In DNA, the CDR3 is TGTGCCTCCCAATTGCGAGGGGCGCGGGATAATTCACCCCTCCACTTT. Translated, it gives CASQLRGARDNSPLHF.

V usage is TRBV3-1 (or the pseudogene TRBV3-2) and J usage is TRBJ2-6, with 9 bases aligning to TRBD1. This CDR3 contains 17 residues. The V gene end was trimmed by 4 bases and the J gene end by 4 bases; junction bases not matched to a gene: 8. Germline values: CDR1 LGHDT, CDR2 YNNKEL (reference sequence). The DNA for the CDR3 is TGTGCCAGCAGCCCGTGGACAGGGGCCGGAGGGGCCAACGTCCTGACTTTC. Protein: CASSPWTGAGGANVLTF.

The chain links TRBV7-9 to TRBJ1-2, with 10 positions matching TRBD1. Looked up from germline, CDR1 is SEHNR and CDR2 is FQNEAQ (reference sequence). V lost 1 base, J lost 8 bases, and 4 bases stayed unmatched. The CDR3 runs 14 residues. CDR3 in amino acids: CASSLEGQGIGYTF. Written as DNA, the CDR3 is TGTGCCAGCAGCTTAGAGGGACAGGGGATCGGCTACACCTTC.

The chain uses TRBV5-1 and TRBJ1-1, with TRBD1 matching 9 bases. The CDR3 extends over 14 amino acids. The germline gives CDR1 SGHRS, CDR2 YFSETQ. With 5 bases clipped from V and 1 base from J, the junction kept 3 bases outside the gene matches. Here the CDR3 reads CASSLTGGNTEAFF. For the CDR3, the DNA is TGCGCCAGCAGTTTGACAGGGGGGAACACTGAAGCTTTCTTT.

The chain joins TRBV6-9 to TRBJ1-5; D not resolved. In germline, CDR1 is MNHGY, CDR2 SVAAGI. The germline V and J ends were trimmed by 0 bases and 5 bases, with 14 bases remaining between them. This CDR3 has 16 residues. The CDR3 region is CASSYSWGGSDQPQHF. The CDR3 DNA reads TGTGCCAGCAGTTATTCGTGGGGAGGGAGCGATCAGCCCCAGCATTTT.

The CDR3 DNA reads as TGTGCCAGCAGTGAGGGGCGAGGCACTGAAGCTTTCTTT. Translation gives CASSEGRGTEAFF. The V gene is TRBV2, the J gene TRBJ1-1, with D maybe TRBD1 (5 bases). With 3 bases removed from V and 4 bases from J, the gap between germline ends came to 9 bases. There are 13 residues in the CDR3. Germline loops: CDR1 SNHLY, CDR2 FYNNEI. The full variable domain, completed using reference TRBV2 and TRBJ1-1, is EPEVTQTPSHQVTQMGQEVILRCVPISNHLYFYWYRQILGQKVEFLVSFYNNEISEKSEIFDDQFSVERPDGSNFTLKIRSTKLEDSAMYFCASSEGRGTEAFFGQGTRLTVV.

The table lists this clone with a few counts. The chain carries TRBV18 and TRBJ2-3; no firm D call. Trimming cost V 2 bases and J 0 bases, with 6 bases left between them. Germline V gene data show CDR1 as KGHSH and CDR2 as LQKENI. The CDR3 length is 14 residues. CDR3 residues: CASSPTPSTDTQYF. In nucleotides, the CDR3 is TGTGCCAGCTCACCAACTCCGAGCACAGATACGCAGTATTTT.

The CDR3 coding sequence is TGTGCCAGCAGCCCCCAGGAAACGAACACTGAAGCTTTCTTT. Protein: CASSPQETNTEAFF. The chain joins TRBV6-6 to TRBJ1-1; D is undetermined. V was trimmed by 6 bases and J by 1 base, leaving 12 bases between them. Germline CDR1 MNHNY, CDR2 SVGAGI (reference sequence). This CDR3 comprises 14 residues.

The chain joins TRBV7-2 to TRBJ2-7; D tentatively fits TRBD1 or TRBD2 (5 bases each). Trimming stripped 5 bases from V and 5 bases from J, with 19 bases between. The CDR3 loop spans 15 amino acids. Germline-derived CDR1 and CDR2 are SGHTA and FQGNSA. The chain's CDR3 is CASSPRRGVNHEQYF. Here the CDR3 DNA reads TGTGCCAGCAGCCCACGCCGAGGGGTGAACCACGAGCAGTACTTC.

This clone was seen more than once but under ten times. J is TRBJ1-1 and V is TRBV7-2; D remains ambiguous. The germline V gene has CDR1 SGHTA and CDR2 FQGNSA. This CDR3 has 11 amino acids. Trimming cost V 3 bases and J 11 bases, with 10 bases left between them. The CDR3 DNA is TGTGCCAGCAGCTTGGGCCCCCAGGCTTTCTTT. Translation: CASSLGPQAFF. Looking up the rest from reference TRBV7-2 and TRBJ1-1 gives the full variable domain: GAGVSQSPSNKVTEKGKDVELRCDPISGHTALYWYRQSLGQGLEFLIYFQGNSAPDKSGLPSDRFSAERTGGSVSTLTIQRTQQEDSAVYLCASSLGPQAFFGQGTRLTVV.

J is TRBJ2-1 and V is TRBV7-2; D perhaps matches TRBD1 (6 bases). Trimming cost V 4 bases and J 0 bases, with 13 bases left between them. CDR3 length: 16 residues. Germline values: CDR1 SGHTA, CDR2 FQGNSA. The CDR3 DNA sequence: TGTGCCAGCAGCTGGGGGACATTTAGCTCCTACAATGAGCAGTTCTTC. Protein: CASSWGTFSSYNEQFF.

In nucleotides, the CDR3 is TGTGCCAGCAGCGGGGGGCTCCAGAACTATGGCTACACCTTC. Translated, it gives CASSGGLQNYGYTF. The V gene is TRBV5-5, the J gene TRBJ1-2; the D gene is possibly TRBD1 (6 bases). CDR1 is SGHKS and CDR2 is YYEKEE in the germline V gene (reference sequence). The ends were cut back, 4 bases at V and 2 bases at J, with 12 bases in the middle. The CDR3 spans 14 residues.

This clone was seen a single time. This sequence joins TRBV9 and TRBJ2-2; 9 bases line up with TRBD1. The CDR3 totals 15 residues. V dropped 4 bases and J dropped 5; count of bases not matched to a gene: 6. The germline V gene has CDR1 SGDLS and CDR2 YYNGEE. CDR3 protein: CASSLTGGRTGELFF. The CDR3 DNA reads as TGTGCCAGCAGCTTGACAGGGGGGCGAACCGGGGAGCTGTTTTTT.

DNA of the CDR3: TGTGCCAGCAGCCAACGAGGCGGGGGGGACTACGAGCAGTACTTC. Residues: CASSQRGGGDYEQYF. The chain uses TRBV4-2 and TRBJ2-7; the match to TRBD2 covers 9 bases. This CDR3 is built from 15 residues. Per germline, CDR1 LGHNA and CDR2 YNFKEQ. Trimming took 2 bases from V and 3 from J; bases not matched to a gene: 5.

This chain uses TRBV9 with TRBJ2-5; D tentatively reads TRBD1 or TRBD2 (6 bases each). Trimming took 4 bases from V and 5 from J, leaving 21 bases between them. There are 16 residues in the CDR3. The germline gives CDR1 SGDLS, CDR2 YYNGEE. CDR3 nucleotide sequence: TGTGCCAGCAGCTCCGCCAGCACCCGGGGGCAGGAGACCCAGTACTTC. Translation gives CASSSASTRGQETQYF.

This chain links TRBV18 with TRBJ2-1; no definite D call. There are 11 residues in the CDR3. Between the trimmed V and J ends, which lost 8 bases and 7 bases, there was a span of 9 bases. CDR1 and CDR2 from the germline V gene are KGHSH and LQKENI. CDR3 sequence (DNA): TGTGCCAGCAGCCCGGATAATGAGCAGTTCTTC. It is translated as CASSPDNEQFF.

The genes are TRBV11-2 and TRBJ2-3; 9 positions match TRBD2. This CDR3 is built from 15 residues. CDR1 and CDR2 (germline): SGHAT, FQNNGV. The J segment lost 2 bases and the V segment lost 6 bases, leaving 6 bases of the junction unmatched. The CDR3 DNA follows: TGTGCCAGCAGAGGGGCGGGAGGGTACACAGATACGCAGTATTTT. Encoded protein: CASRGAGGYTDTQYF.

The V gene is TRBV4-2, the J gene TRBJ1-3, with a weak D call TRBD1 (5 bases). The CDR3 is 17 residues long. V was clipped by 1 base and J by 3 bases, with 16 bases between them. Germline assignment: CDR1 LGHNA and CDR2 YNFKEQ. CDR3 sequence reads: CASSQARGGTSGNTIYF. Written as DNA, the CDR3 is TGTGCCAGCAGCCAAGCAAGAGGTGGGACGAGTGGAAACACCATATATTTT.

This clone was recorded once. The chain uses TRBV19 and TRBJ2-2; 11 bases agree with TRBD1. V lost 7 bases and J lost 3; bases outside the gene matches: 4. The length of the CDR3 is 15 residues. Germline CDR1 and CDR2: LNHDA and SQIVND (reference sequence). The chain's CDR3 is CASNGQGAHTGELFF. CDR3 nucleotide sequence: TGTGCCAGTAACGGACAGGGGGCGCACACCGGGGAGCTGTTTTTT.

The chain is built from TRBV20-1 and TRBJ1-1; possible D gene TRBD1, 6 bases. V lost 3 bases to trimming and J lost 6 bases, with 20 bases between them. The germline CDR1 and CDR2 sequences are DFQATT and SNEGSKA (reference sequence). The CDR3 is 15 residues long. The CDR3 sequence is CSASGGAGAGAEAFF. The CDR3, as DNA: TGCAGTGCTAGTGGAGGTGCGGGGGCCGGGGCTGAAGCTTTCTTT.

This clone appeared once. The chain is built from TRBV2 and TRBJ2-7; 9 positions match TRBD1. V lost 5 bases and J lost 0; bases outside the gene matches: 5. Germline assignment: CDR1 SNHLY and CDR2 FYNNEI. This CDR3 comprises 15 residues. CDR3 loop: CASSWDRDGSYEQYF. For the CDR3, the DNA is TGTGCCAGCAGTTGGGACAGGGATGGCTCCTACGAGCAGTACTTC.

The chain couples TRBV18 to TRBJ1-1, with D perhaps matching TRBD1 (5 bases). Germline V lookup: CDR1 KGHSH, CDR2 LQKENI. Trimming took off 0 bases at V and 5 bases at J, with 13 bases between the two ends. The CDR3 has 15 residues. The CDR3 region has the DNA TGTGCCAGCTCACCACCGAACAGGCCGCCGACTGAAGCTTTCTTT. This encodes CASSPPNRPPTEAFF.

The chain employs TRBV10-3 and TRBJ2-7; D gene ambiguous. Germline V gene sequence: CDR1 ENHRY, CDR2 SYGVKD. This CDR3 spans 11 amino acids. Trimming cost V 3 bases and J 2 bases, with 2 bases left between them. CDR3 DNA: TGTGCCATCAGTGACACCTACGAGCAGTACTTC. It is translated as CAISDTYEQYF.

The V call is TRBV18, the J call TRBJ2-1; D is unclear. This CDR3 has 14 amino acids. Trimming left V 3 bases short and J 5 bases short, with 11 bases between. Germline V gives CDR1 KGHSH, CDR2 LQKENI. CDR3 protein: CASSPLQDNNEQFF. The DNA of the CDR3 is TGTGCCAGCTCACCTTTGCAGGATAACAATGAGCAGTTCTTC.

The gene calls are TRBV9 and TRBJ2-1; D call uncertain. With 0 bases removed from V and 9 bases from J, the gap between germline ends came to 4 bases. This CDR3 contains 11 residues. Germline CDR1 SGDLS, CDR2 YYNGEE. The CDR3 is CASSVEGEQFF. The CDR3 DNA reads as TGTGCCAGCAGCGTAGAAGGTGAGCAGTTCTTC.

The CDR3 loop is CASSYTGMVNEQYF. CDR3 nucleotides: TGTGCCAGCAGTTATACAGGGATGGTCAACGAGCAGTACTTC. The chain links TRBV6-5 to TRBJ2-7; perhaps TRBD1 as D (6 bases). Trimming pared 3 bases from V and 5 bases from J, leaving 14 bases between. The CDR3 loop spans 14 amino acids. CDR1 MNHEY and CDR2 SVGAGI come from the germline V gene.

The chain carries TRBV9 and TRBJ1-2; TRBD1 agrees at 7 bases. Per germline, CDR1 SGDLS and CDR2 YYNGEE. V gave up 1 base and J gave up 4 bases; unmatched junction bases: 4. This CDR3 is 14 amino acids long. The CDR3 region has the DNA TGTGCCAGCAGCGTATCGACAGGGTTCTATGGCTACACCTTC. Its translation: CASSVSTGFYGYTF.

This clone was recorded a few times. The chain recombines TRBV7-2 with TRBJ1-4; D might be TRBD1 (5 bases). The CDR3 consists of 15 residues. From germline, CDR1 is SGHTA and CDR2 FQGNSA. Trimming took 5 bases from V and 2 from J, leaving 12 bases between them. The CDR3 DNA is TGTGCCAGCAGCGAGTCAGGGCGCACTAATGAAAAACTGTTTTTT. Residues: CASSESGRTNEKLFF.